These T cell receptor beta chains were read from a single sample in a study of post-analysis software for immune sequencing data. Using its own MiXCR run on the PCR reads, TCRdb lists one record per CDR3 protein. This repertoire shows 350,000 to 500,000 distinct CDR3 sequences, 39% found once; its top ten account for less than 8%. The specimen sequenced was blood. The receptor source for this set is a girl aged 2 to 10 with multiple sclerosis. CDR3s include the opening cysteine and the closing phenylalanine or tryptophan. A D gene is named only where the DNA matches it firmly. For some rows the clone size is stated as once, few or many, or as a class when expanded; others skip it.

V gene	J gene	D gene	clone size	CDR3 protein	CDR3 DNA
TRBV28	TRBJ2-3	TRBD2	.	CASISSGGRDTQYF	TGTGCCAGCATTTCTAGCGGAGGCAGGGATACGCAGTATTTT
TRBV28	TRBJ2-7	TRBD2	many	CASSLAGVFYEQYF	TGTGCCAGCAGCTTAGCGGGAGTGTTCTACGAGCAGTACTTC
TRBV7-9	TRBJ1-6	.	.	CASSLGETPLHF	TGTGCCAGCAGCTTAGGGGAGACACCCCTCCACTTT
TRBV29-1	TRBJ2-1	.	.	CSVESNEQFF	TGCAGCGTTGAAAGCAATGAGCAGTTCTTC
TRBV4-1	TRBJ2-7	.	.	CASSQGTIGRNSYEQYF	TGCGCCAGCAGCCAAGGTACGATAGGGAGGAACTCCTACGAGCAGTACTTC
TRBV29-1	TRBJ1-2	.	.	CSVELGFGAYGYTF	TGCAGCGTTGAACTAGGGTTCGGAGCTTATGGCTACACCTTC
TRBV4-2	TRBJ2-2	TRBD2	.	CASSHTSGTNTGELFF	TGTGCCAGCAGCCACACTAGCGGGACGAACACCGGGGAGCTGTTTTTT
TRBV5-1	TRBJ2-1	.	few	CASSLGGRGALDEQFF	TGCGCCAGCAGCTTGGGTGGGCGGGGAGCCCTAGATGAGCAGTTCTTC
TRBV15	TRBJ2-7	.	.	CATSRDAGLPREQYF	TGTGCCACCAGCAGAGACGCCGGCTTACCTAGAGAGCAGTACTTC
TRBV3-1	TRBJ2-5	.	.	CASSQDLGQGGKTQYF	TGTGCCAGCAGCCAAGATCTAGGTCAGGGTGGAAAGACCCAGTACTTC
TRBV11-2	TRBJ1-6	.	few	CASSLLRLNSPLHF	TGTGCCAGCAGCTTACTAAGACTTAATTCACCCCTCCACTTT
TRBV6-1	TRBJ1-2	.	.	CASRNRENYGYTF	TGTGCCAGCAGAAACAGGGAGAACTATGGCTACACCTTC
TRBV10-3	TRBJ2-7	.	.	CAIVRTNSYEQYF	TGTGCCATCGTAAGGACAAACTCCTACGAGCAGTACTTC
TRBV25-1	TRBJ1-2	.	.	CASSPRTAPNYGYTF	TGTGCCAGCAGCCCCCGGACAGCCCCTAACTATGGCTACACCTTC
TRBV11-2	TRBJ1-5	.	.	CAGSLTSRNQPQHF	TGTGCCGGCAGCTTAACGAGTAGGAATCAGCCCCAGCATTTT
TRBV12-3/TRBV12-4	TRBJ2-5	TRBD2	.	CASSPSAGGQETQYF	TGTGCCAGCAGCCCCTCAGCGGGGGGCCAAGAGACCCAGTACTTC
TRBV5-1	TRBJ2-7	.	.	CASSFGTRQGYEQYF	TGCGCCAGCAGCTTCGGCACCCGTCAGGGATACGAGCAGTACTTC
TRBV10-3	TRBJ2-7	.	.	CAIRAGIMDEQYF	TGTGCCATCAGAGCGGGTATTATGGACGAGCAGTACTTC
TRBV20-1	TRBJ1-2	.	.	CSARSTPNYGYTF	TGCAGTGCTAGATCTACCCCTAACTATGGCTACACCTTC
TRBV7-9	TRBJ1-2	.	few	CASSLGSGPLYGYTF	TGTGCCAGCAGCTTAGGATCCGGGCCACTCTATGGCTACACCTTC
TRBV29-1	TRBJ1-2	.	.	CSVQGRRTPSNYGYTF	TGCAGCGTTCAGGGGAGACGGACCCCGTCTAACTATGGCTACACCTTC
TRBV20-1	TRBJ2-2	TRBD2	many	CSATSGPTNTGELFF	TGCAGTGCGACTAGCGGGCCGACGAACACCGGGGAGCTGTTTTTT
TRBV25-1	TRBJ1-6	.	.	CASSEGDVPNSPLHF	TGTGCCAGCAGTGAAGGGGACGTCCCCAATTCACCCCTCCACTTT
TRBV10-3	TRBJ2-3	TRBD1	.	CAISEGTQGTQYF	TGTGCCATCAGTGAGGGGACACAGGGGACGCAGTATTTT
TRBV11-2	TRBJ1-5	.	.	CASSSTAGSNQPQHF	TGTGCCAGCAGCTCAACCGCAGGGAGCAATCAGCCCCAGCATTTT
TRBV29-1	TRBJ2-7	.	.	CSVELYRGYEQYF	TGCAGCGTTGAATTGTATCGGGGTTACGAGCAGTACTTC
TRBV20-1	TRBJ1-5	.	.	CSARARTLGYGNQPQHF	TGCAGTGCTAGAGCCCGGACTTTAGGGTACGGCAATCAGCCCCAGCATTTT
TRBV6-6	TRBJ2-3	TRBD2	.	CASSYTTTSGGTDTQYF	TGTGCCAGCAGTTACACCACGACTAGCGGAGGCACAGATACGCAGTATTTT
TRBV15	TRBJ2-1	.	few	CATSRDPSSYNEQFF	TGTGCCACCAGCAGAGACCCTAGCTCCTACAATGAGCAGTTCTTC
TRBV20-1	TRBJ2-6	TRBD1	.	CSARRQGSSGANVLTF	TGCAGTGCTAGAAGACAGGGAAGCTCTGGGGCCAACGTCCTGACTTTC
TRBV20-1	TRBJ2-1	TRBD2	few	CSASYPGLAYNEQFF	TGCAGTGCTAGTTACCCGGGACTAGCTTACAATGAGCAGTTCTTC
TRBV29-1	TRBJ1-1	.	few	CSVERLLSGAFF	TGCAGCGTTGAACGACTTTTAAGCGGAGCTTTCTTT
TRBV27	TRBJ1-6	.	.	CASSSREGPPLMENSPLHF	TGTGCCAGCAGTTCCCGGGAAGGGCCACCTTTAATGGAGAATTCACCCCTCCACTTT
TRBV29-1	TRBJ2-5	.	.	CSVGLRQARETQYF	TGCAGCGTTGGGTTAAGACAGGCCAGAGAGACCCAGTACTTC
TRBV12-3/TRBV12-4	TRBJ2-7	.	few	CASSSTRLGEQYF	TGTGCCAGCAGTTCAACTAGGTTGGGCGAGCAGTACTTC
TRBV18	TRBJ2-1	.	.	CASSLRGGQLSTNEQFF	TGTGCCAGCTCCCTAAGGGGTGGACAGCTCTCAACCAATGAGCAGTTCTTC
TRBV6-6	TRBJ1-5	.	.	CASSYPHGYSNQPQHF	TGTGCCAGCAGTTACCCCCATGGGTATAGCAATCAGCCCCAGCATTTT
TRBV10-1	TRBJ2-1	.	.	CASSPDRNSYNEQFF	TGCGCCAGCAGCCCTGACAGGAACTCCTACAATGAGCAGTTCTTC
TRBV24-1	TRBJ1-5	.	.	CATGARGRNQPQHF	TGTGCCACCGGCGCCAGGGGTCGAAATCAGCCCCAGCATTTT
TRBV5-1	TRBJ1-2	TRBD1	.	CASSLEWDRGEWNGYTF	TGCGCCAGCAGCTTGGAATGGGACAGGGGAGAATGGAATGGCTACACCTTC
TRBV5-1	TRBJ2-7	.	many	CASSLLPPGNEQYF	TGCGCCAGCAGCTTGCTACCCCCAGGGAACGAGCAGTACTTC